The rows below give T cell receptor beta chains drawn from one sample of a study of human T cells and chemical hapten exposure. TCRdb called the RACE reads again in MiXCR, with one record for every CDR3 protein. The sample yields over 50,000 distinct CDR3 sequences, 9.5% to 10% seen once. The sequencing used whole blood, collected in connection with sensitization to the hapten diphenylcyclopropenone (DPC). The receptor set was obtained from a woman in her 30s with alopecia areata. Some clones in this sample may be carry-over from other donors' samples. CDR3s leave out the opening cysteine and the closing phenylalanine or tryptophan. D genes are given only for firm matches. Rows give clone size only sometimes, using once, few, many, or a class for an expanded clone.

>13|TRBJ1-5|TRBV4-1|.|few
ASSQVSGGRQPQH
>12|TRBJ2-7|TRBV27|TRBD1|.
ASSMGQGFSEQY
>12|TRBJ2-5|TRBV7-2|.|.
ASSLARNRETQY
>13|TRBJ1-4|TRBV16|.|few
ASSQSGQHNEKLF
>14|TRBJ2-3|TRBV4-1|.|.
ASSQETRGSTDTQY
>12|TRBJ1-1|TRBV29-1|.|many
SVYDSGANTEAF
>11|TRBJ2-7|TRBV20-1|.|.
SARTGSTYEQY
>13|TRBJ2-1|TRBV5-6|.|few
ASSLGDGRYNEQF
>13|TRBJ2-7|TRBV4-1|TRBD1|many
ASSQVTGASYEQY
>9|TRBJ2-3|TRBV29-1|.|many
SVRGADTQY
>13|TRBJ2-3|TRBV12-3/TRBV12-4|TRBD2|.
ASSFAGGLIDTQY
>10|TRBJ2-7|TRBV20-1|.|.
SAGARNYEQY
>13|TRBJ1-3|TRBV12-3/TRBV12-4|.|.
ASSSDRGQRNTIY
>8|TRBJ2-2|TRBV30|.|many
AGLAGELF
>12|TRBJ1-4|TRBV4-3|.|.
ASSQAGFNEKLF
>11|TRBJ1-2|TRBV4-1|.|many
ASSQVPVYGYT
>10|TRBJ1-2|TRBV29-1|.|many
SVYGIIYGYT
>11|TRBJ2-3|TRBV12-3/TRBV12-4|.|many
ASSRARSDTQY
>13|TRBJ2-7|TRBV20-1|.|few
SARDLTEGMGEQY
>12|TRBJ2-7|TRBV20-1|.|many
SAGGFRVGYEQY
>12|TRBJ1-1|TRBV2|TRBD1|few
ARGGQGADTEAF
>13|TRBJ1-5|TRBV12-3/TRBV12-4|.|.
ASSSEDHSNQPQH
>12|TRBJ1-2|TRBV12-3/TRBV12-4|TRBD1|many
ASSFPTGAYGYT
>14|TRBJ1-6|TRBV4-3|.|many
ASSQGVLEMDSPLH
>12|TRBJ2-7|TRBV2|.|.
ASSEDRAAYEQY
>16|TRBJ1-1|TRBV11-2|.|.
ASSLVGGPGRLNTEAF
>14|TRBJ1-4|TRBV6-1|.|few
ASSRDYGATNEKLF
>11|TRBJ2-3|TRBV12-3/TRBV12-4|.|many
ASSLAGTDTQY
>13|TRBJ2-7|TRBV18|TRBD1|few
ASSRPGQGSYEQY
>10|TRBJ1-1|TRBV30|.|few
AWSVRNTEAF
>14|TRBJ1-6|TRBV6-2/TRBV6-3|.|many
ASRGLTDSWVSPLH
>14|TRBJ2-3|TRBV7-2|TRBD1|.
ASTLLGQGGTDTQY
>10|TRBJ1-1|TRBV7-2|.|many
ASSSPRGEAF
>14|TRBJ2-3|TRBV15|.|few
ATSRDRRGGTDTQY
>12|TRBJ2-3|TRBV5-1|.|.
ASSVRGLEDTQY
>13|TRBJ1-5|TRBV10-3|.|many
AISGNGVPYEPQH
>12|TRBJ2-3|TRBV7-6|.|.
ASSLGRTVNTQY
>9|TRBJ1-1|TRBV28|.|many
ASSSVMEAF
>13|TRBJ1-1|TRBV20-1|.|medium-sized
SARRHGTGNTEAF
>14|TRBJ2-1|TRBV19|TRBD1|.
ASSPINRGRGNEQF
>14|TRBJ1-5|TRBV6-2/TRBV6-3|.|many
ASSRSGPSLWQPQH
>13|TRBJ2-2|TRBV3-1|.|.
ASSQVSGDTGELF
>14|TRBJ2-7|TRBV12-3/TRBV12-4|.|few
ASSFDSGSMGGEQY
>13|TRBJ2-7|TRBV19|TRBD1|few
ASSPGTGASYEQY
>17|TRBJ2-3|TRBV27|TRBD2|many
ASSLYRGERGGSTDTQY
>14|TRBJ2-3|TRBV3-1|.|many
ASSQDLGVLGDTQY
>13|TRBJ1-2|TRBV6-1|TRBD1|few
ASSEIPSTGDGYT
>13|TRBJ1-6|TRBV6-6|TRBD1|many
ASSPRDRENSPLH
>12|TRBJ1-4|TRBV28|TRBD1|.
ASSPTGGQEKLF
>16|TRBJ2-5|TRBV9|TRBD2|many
ASSVEGGLAGSQETQY
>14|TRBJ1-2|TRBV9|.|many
ASSPADGGLLPGYT
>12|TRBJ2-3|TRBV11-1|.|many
ASSLGKSTDTQY
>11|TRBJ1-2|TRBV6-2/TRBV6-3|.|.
ASSSIVFNGYT